A selection of T cell receptor beta chains follows, all from one sample in a study of radiotherapy plus CTLA-4 blockade in lung cancer. TCRdb's copy holds only in-frame clones and misses some; the assay was immunoSEQ multiplex PCR. There are 53,000 or so clones in the sample; around 88% occur only once, and 15% to 20% lies in the top ten. The sequencing used peripheral blood, collected from a patient treated with radiotherapy plus ipilimumab. All receptors come from a human donor with non-small cell lung cancer that progressed on radiotherapy plus ipilimumab. Some clones in this sample may be carry-over from other donors' samples. CDR3s include the opening cysteine and the closing phenylalanine or tryptophan. Clone size is shown for a subset of rows, as once, few, many or a class of expanded clone.

v_gene: TRBV5-1
abundance: NA
j_gene: TRBJ2-2
CDR3aa: CASRGGAFANTGELFF

v_gene: TRBV7-9
abundance: NA
j_gene: TRBJ2-2
CDR3aa: CASSHVWGRTTNTGELFF

v_gene: TRBV10-3
abundance: NA
j_gene: TRBJ2-7
CDR3aa: CAISGTGIYEQYF

v_gene: TRBV7-6
abundance: NA
j_gene: TRBJ2-7
CDR3aa: CASSLLRGSDEQYF

v_gene: TRBV21-1
abundance: NA
j_gene: TRBJ1-6
CDR3aa: CASTPTPGSPLHF

v_gene: TRBV6-5
abundance: NA
j_gene: TRBJ2-1
CDR3aa: CASSPALAAINEQFF

v_gene: TRBV5-6
abundance: NA
j_gene: TRBJ2-3
CDR3aa: CASSYGRGTDTQYF

v_gene: TRBV10-3
abundance: NA
j_gene: TRBJ2-7
CDR3aa: CAISEMGQGASEQYF

v_gene: TRBV6-5
abundance: NA
j_gene: TRBJ2-7
CDR3aa: CASREGMEQYF

v_gene: TRBV4-3
abundance: NA
j_gene: TRBJ2-3
CDR3aa: CASSQDRGLAGFFDTQYF

v_gene: TRBV27
abundance: NA
j_gene: TRBJ1-6
CDR3aa: CASSRDREYNSPLHF

v_gene: TRBV9
abundance: NA
j_gene: TRBJ2-7
CDR3aa: CASSLGTRSSYEQYF

v_gene: TRBV6-6
abundance: NA
j_gene: TRBJ1-5
CDR3aa: CASSLLLGHIDQPQHF

v_gene: TRBV4-2
abundance: once
j_gene: TRBJ1-5
CDR3aa: CASSLNSGTGGQPQHF

v_gene: TRBV7-7
abundance: NA
j_gene: TRBJ2-1
CDR3aa: CASSPLQLAAYNEQFF

v_gene: TRBV6-5
abundance: NA
j_gene: TRBJ2-7
CDR3aa: CASTYRTSGRYEQYF

v_gene: TRBV2
abundance: NA
j_gene: TRBJ2-5
CDR3aa: CASKSGRETQYF